These 23 T cell receptor beta chains came from one sample sequenced in a study of cytomegalovirus exposure and HLA in healthy donors. The PCR used 60 Vbeta and 13 Jbeta primers. Repertoires were generated with immunoSEQ multiplex PCR, while TCRdb's copy carries only in-frame clones and drops some. The sample carries roughly 170,000 clones, more than 60% recorded once. Sequenced input: PBMCs. Receptors were obtained from a woman in her thirties in good health and CMV-seropositive.

The chain joins TRBV5-1 to TRBJ1-2; possible D gene TRBD1, 6 bases. The germline CDR1 and CDR2 sequences are SGHRS and YFSETQ. The CDR3 runs to 13 residues. The V end was cut by 4 bases, the J end by 4 bases, with 11 bases between. The CDR3 loop is CASSRTDLYGYTF. CDR3 nucleotide sequence: TGCGCCAGCAGCAGGACAGACCTCTATGGCTACACCTTC.

In this sample, this clone turned up once. The chain recombines TRBV11-2 with TRBJ2-7; D ambiguous. CDR1 and CDR2 (germline): SGHAT, FQNNGV. Between the trimmed V and J ends, which lost 0 bases and 2 bases, there was a span of 2 bases. The CDR3 runs to 12 residues. CDR3 amino acids: CASSLDAYEQYF. CDR3 DNA sequence: TGTGCCAGCAGCTTAGACGCCTACGAGCAGTACTTC.

The gene calls are TRBV28 and TRBJ1-1, with 10 bases aligning to TRBD1. There are 14 residues in the CDR3. Germline trimming cut 7 bases from V and 4 bases from J; bases unmatched to any gene: 6. Germline CDR1 reads MDHEN; CDR2 reads SYDVKM. The CDR3 DNA is TGTGCCAGCATTGTCAGACAGGGGGCCACTGAAGCTTTCTTT. Translating it yields CASIVRQGATEAFF.

This chain links TRBV28 with TRBJ2-7; weak D call: TRBD2 (6 bases). CDR1 and CDR2 (germline): MDHEN, SYDVKM. Trimming removed 7 bases from V and 4 bases from J, with 11 bases in between. The CDR3 is 12 amino acids. Written as DNA, the CDR3 is TGTGCCAGCACTCGTAGCGGTTACGAGCAGTACTTC. Protein product: CASTRSGYEQYF.

This clone appeared a few times. The genes are TRBV6-5 and TRBJ2-3; D is uncertain. Germline lookup yields CDR1 MNHEY and CDR2 SVGAGI. The CDR3 sequence is 15 residues long. Deletions cut 8 bases from V and 0 bases from J, with 15 bases between. This CDR3 is CASFPGGASTDTQYF. CDR3 sequence (DNA): TGTGCCAGCTTCCCCGGCGGCGCCAGCACAGATACGCAGTATTTT.

The rearrangement joins TRBV5-1 to TRBJ2-6; no clear D gene. Germline V lookup: CDR1 SGHRS, CDR2 YFSETQ. The germline V and J ends were trimmed by 3 bases and 0 bases, with 4 bases remaining between them. CDR3 size: 14 residues. CDR3 protein: CASSSSSGANVLTF. CDR3 in DNA: TGCGCCAGCAGCTCCAGCTCTGGGGCCAACGTCCTGACTTTC.

V and J are TRBV2 and TRBJ1-5; 10 bases are a match to TRBD1. The J segment lost 6 bases and the V segment lost 2 bases, leaving 4 bases of the junction unmatched. The CDR3 is 15 residues long. The germline V gene encodes CDR1 SNHLY and CDR2 FYNNEI. The CDR3 sequence: CASSERTGGTQPQHF. The CDR3 nucleotides are TGTGCCAGCAGTGAACGGACAGGGGGTACTCAGCCCCAGCATTTT.

V usage is TRBV28 and J usage is TRBJ1-5; 10 nucleotides match TRBD1. V was clipped by 8 bases and J by 2 bases; unmatched bases: 9. Germline V gene sequence: CDR1 MDHEN, CDR2 SYDVKM. The CDR3 totals 16 residues. CDR3: CASRRTGGMGNQPQHF. CDR3 in DNA: TGTGCCAGCCGCCGGACAGGGGGTATGGGCAATCAGCCCCAGCATTTT.

V is TRBV4-1 and J is TRBJ2-7; 12 bases match TRBD2. Germline CDR1 MGHRA, CDR2 YSYEKL. V dropped 4 bases and J dropped 0; count of bases not matched to a gene: 4. The CDR3 loop spans 16 amino acids. The CDR3 here is CASSRTSGISSYEQYF. CDR3 coding DNA: TGCGCCAGCAGCCGGACTAGCGGGATCAGCTCCTACGAGCAGTACTTC.

J is TRBJ1-1 and V is TRBV28; tentatively, D is TRBD1 (6 bases). There are 15 residues in the CDR3. The germline gives CDR1 MDHEN, CDR2 SYDVKM. V was trimmed by 4 bases and J by 1 base, leaving 13 bases between them. In nucleotides, the CDR3 is TGTGCCAGCAGTTCGGCCGGGACACCGAACACTGAAGCTTTCTTT. Residues: CASSSAGTPNTEAFF.

This clone has only a few counts. The chain carries TRBV2 and TRBJ1-2; 11 bases map to TRBD1. Germline CDR1 is SNHLY and CDR2 is FYNNEI. This CDR3 is 14 amino acids long. V lost 6 bases and J lost 3; bases outside the gene matches: 3. The CDR3 spells CASRGTGGYYGYTF. CDR3 in DNA: TGTGCCAGCAGAGGGACAGGGGGTTACTATGGCTACACCTTC.

This clone was observed a handful of times. V usage is TRBV27 and J usage is TRBJ2-2; 11 nucleotides match TRBD2. CDR1 is MNHEY, CDR2 SMNVEV, per germline (reference sequence). The CDR3 sequence is 19 residues long. J gave up 0 bases and V 4 bases, and 10 bases lay outside the gene matches. In nucleotides, the CDR3 is TGTGCCAGCAGTTACTTGACTAGCGGGGACTTCGCGAACACCGGGGAGCTGTTTTTT. This encodes CASSYLTSGDFANTGELFF.

This chain joins TRBV14 and TRBJ2-1; 10 positions agree with TRBD1. Germline lookup yields CDR1 SGHDN and CDR2 FVKESK. The CDR3 totals 18 residues. V dropped 4 bases and J dropped 9; count of bases not matched to a gene: 18. The CDR3 reads CASSPNRQGAIVRGEQFF. The DNA for the CDR3 is TGTGCCAGCAGCCCCAACCGACAGGGGGCTATTGTGCGTGGTGAGCAGTTCTTC. Using reference TRBV14 and TRBJ2-1 for the parts outside the CDR3, the full variable domain is EAGVTQFPSHSVIEKGQTVTLRCDPISGHDNLYWYRRVMGKEIKFLLHFVKESKQDESGMPNNRFLAERTGGTYSTLKVQPAELEDSGVYFCASSPNRQGAIVRGEQFFGPGTRLTVL.

This chain connects TRBV6-1 to TRBJ2-1; tentatively, D is TRBD1 (6 bases). The germline V gene has CDR1 MNHNS and CDR2 SASEGT. The ends were cut back, 1 base at V and 7 bases at J, with 11 bases in the middle. CDR3 length equals 14 residues. CDR3 in amino acids: CASSEGWGRNEQFF. The CDR3 DNA sequence: TGTGCCAGCAGTGAAGGTTGGGGGCGGAATGAGCAGTTCTTC.

This clone was picked up one time. In DNA form, the CDR3 reads TGTGCCAGCAGTCCCATATGGGGGGAAAGTGGCCTAAGATTGGTCAACGAGCAGTACTTC. The encoded protein is CASSPIWGESGLRLVNEQYF. This chain links TRBV28 with TRBJ2-7; tentative D call: TRBD2 (6 bases). The CDR3 runs 20 residues. V shed 5 bases and J shed 5 bases, with 34 bases lying between them. The germline CDR1 and CDR2 sequences are MDHEN and SYDVKM.

CDR3 bases: TGTGCCAGTAGTATAGGGGCGGGCGGCAATCAGCCCCAGCATTTT. It specifies CASSIGAGGNQPQHF. This rearrangement joins TRBV19 to TRBJ1-5; D remains unclear. The CDR3 extends over 15 amino acids. The germline CDR1 and CDR2 sequences are LNHDA and SQIVND (reference sequence). V was clipped by 1 base and J by 2 bases, with 9 bases between them.

The V call is TRBV4-1, the J call TRBJ2-1; 10 bases match TRBD2. The CDR3 extends over 17 amino acids. Trimming cost V 3 bases and J 7 bases; bases outside gene matches: 12. Per germline, CDR1 MGHRA and CDR2 YSYEKL. The CDR3 protein is CASSQFPLAGAGNEQFF. The DNA for the CDR3 is TGCGCCAGCAGCCAGTTCCCCCTAGCGGGAGCCGGGAATGAGCAGTTCTTC.

V is TRBV19 and J is TRBJ2-1; TRBD2 agrees at 9 bases. The CDR3 length is 17 residues. Germline CDR1 and CDR2: LNHDA and SQIVND (reference sequence). The V segment lost 6 bases and the J segment 1 base; nucleotides outside the gene matches: 10. This chain's CDR3 is CASRNPSGTSSYNEQFF. CDR3 DNA: TGTGCCAGTAGGAATCCTAGCGGGACTAGTTCCTACAATGAGCAGTTCTTC.

The CDR3 region has the DNA TGCGCCAGCAGTCGGGAGTTACAAGAGACCCAGTACTTC. This codes for CASSRELQETQYF. This chain uses TRBV5-1 with TRBJ2-5; maybe TRBD2 (6 bases). The CDR3 covers 13 residues. Germline V gives CDR1 SGHRS, CDR2 YFSETQ. The V and J ends lost 5 bases and 2 bases respectively, with 10 bases between them.

This clone has more than one count but fewer than ten. The V call is TRBV7-6, the J call TRBJ2-1; 10 positions match TRBD1. V lost 5 bases to trimming and J lost 8 bases; unmatched junction nucleotides: 6. This CDR3 contains 14 residues. Germline-derived CDR1 and CDR2 are SGHVS and FNYEAQ. CDR3 amino acids: CASSRDRGTYEQFF. As DNA, the CDR3 is TGTGCCAGCAGCCGGGACAGGGGTACCTATGAGCAGTTCTTC.

V usage is TRBV11-1 and J usage is TRBJ2-7; 8 bases are a match to TRBD1. The junction had 4 bases not matched to a gene; V was cut back by 4 bases and J by 2 bases. The CDR3 sequence is 14 residues long. Germline values: CDR1 SGHAT, CDR2 FQDESV (reference sequence). The DNA of the CDR3 is TGTGCCAGCAGCTCGCGGACAGGGACCTACGAGCAGTACTTC. Translated: CASSSRTGTYEQYF.

This clone was counted only a few times. The chain carries TRBV7-3 and TRBJ2-2, with 8 bases fitting TRBD1. Germline trimming cut 3 bases from V and 6 bases from J; bases unmatched to any gene: 9. CDR1 is SGHTA and CDR2 is FQGTGA in the germline V gene. The CDR3 extends over 16 amino acids. CDR3 protein: CASSFGTGGVPGELFF. DNA of the CDR3: TGTGCCAGCAGCTTTGGAACAGGGGGAGTACCCGGGGAGCTGTTTTTT.

This clone was observed a handful of times. The J gene is TRBJ2-1, the V gene TRBV28; 9 nucleotides align to TRBD2. CDR3 length equals 15 residues. Germline CDR1 MDHEN, CDR2 SYDVKM. The junction had 11 bases not matched to a gene; V was cut back by 6 bases and J by 8 bases. CDR3 region: CASSPTLAGRYEQFF. The CDR3 DNA follows: TGTGCCAGCAGCCCGACACTAGCGGGTAGATATGAGCAGTTCTTC.